What follows are 22 T cell receptor beta chains derived from one specimen sequenced in a study of T cell responses to AZD1222 COVID-19 vaccine (dated by TCRdb to the early 2020s). The time point label here, explained by the study, means: baseline before first vaccination. This sample's treatment or condition label indicates: meningococcal conjugate vaccine given as trial control. The method was the immunoSEQ multiplex PCR assay. In its TCRdb copy, this immuneACCESS table keeps in-frame sequences only and misses some clones. Where compared with another copy, unresolved V genes explain less than half of these, and the others have no known cause. The sample table records around 100,000 clones; 80% to 90% of these occur just once. The top ten clones comprise 4% to 5% of the sample. Sequences were derived from peripheral blood, sampled on day 0 of MenACWY control vaccination. These TCRs come from an adult in good health.

The gene calls are TRBV9 and TRBJ1-3; no clear D. V shed 4 bases and J shed 5 bases, with 10 bases lying between them. From germline, CDR1 is SGDLS and CDR2 YYNGEE. This CDR3 region has 13 residues. CDR3 coding DNA: TGTGCCAGCAGCCCCAGCGGAAGAAACACCATATATTTT. This gives the protein CASSPSGRNTIYF.

The chain links TRBV5-1 to TRBJ2-7, with a tentative D call TRBD1 (6 bases). Germline loops: CDR1 SGHRS, CDR2 YFSETQ. Trimming left V 4 bases short and J 0 bases short, with 11 bases between. The CDR3 contains 14 residues. Here the CDR3 reads CASSSRGSSYEQYF. The CDR3 DNA sequence: TGCGCCAGCAGCAGCAGGGGCAGCTCCTACGAGCAGTACTTC.

The rearrangement joins TRBV7-2 to TRBJ2-1; a weak D match, TRBD2 (7 bases). Trimming left V 1 base short and J 7 bases short, with 14 bases between. CDR3 length: 15 residues. The germline V gene has CDR1 SGHTA and CDR2 FQGNSA. DNA for the CDR3: TGTGCCAGCAGCTTAGTCCCGGGGGGCCTTAATGAGCAGTTCTTC. This encodes CASSLVPGGLNEQFF.

The genes are TRBV28 and TRBJ2-7; a possible D gene is TRBD2 (6 bases). This CDR3 region has 14 residues. Germline assignment: CDR1 MDHEN and CDR2 SYDVKM. V lost 6 bases, J lost 1 base, and 13 bases lay in between. The CDR3 nucleotides are TGTGCCAGCAGGCAAGCGGGTGGTTCCTACGAGCAGTACTTC. This sequence encodes CASRQAGGSYEQYF.

The genes are TRBV15 and TRBJ2-1; D might be TRBD2 (6 bases). Germline V lookup: CDR1 LNHNV, CDR2 YYDKDF (reference sequence). Deletions cut 0 bases from V and 12 bases from J, with 12 bases between. CDR3 size: 13 residues. The CDR3 bases are TGTGCCACCAGCAGAGATTTCGGGACTCGGCAGTTCTTC. It is translated as CATSRDFGTRQFF.

The chain uses TRBV3-1 (or the pseudogene TRBV3-2) and TRBJ1-2; D unclear. Germline loops: CDR1 LGHDT, CDR2 YNNKEL (reference sequence). The CDR3 runs to 14 residues. Trimming took off 3 bases at V and 8 bases at J, with 16 bases between the two ends. The CDR3 nucleotides read TGTGCCAGCAGCCAGCAGGTGGGCGGAATGGGCTACACCTTC. Its translation: CASSQQVGGMGYTF.

The chain has TRBV29-1 and TRBJ2-1, with no clear D. Germline loops: CDR1 SQVTM, CDR2 ANQGSEA. Trimming pared 3 bases from V and 6 bases from J, leaving 3 bases between. This CDR3 contains 10 residues. Written as DNA, the CDR3 is TGCAGCGTTGATCCCAATGAGCAGTTCTTC. This codes for CSVDPNEQFF.

The V call is TRBV7-6, the J call TRBJ2-3; the D is unclear. The CDR3 runs 13 residues. Trimming stripped 4 bases from V and 6 bases from J, with 11 bases between. The V gene's germline CDR1 is SGHVS and CDR2 FNYEAQ. Here the CDR3 DNA reads TGTGCCAGCAGCTCCCAATTCGGGGATACGCAGTATTTT. It codes for CASSSQFGDTQYF.

This clone was detected only once. This chain connects TRBV5-1 to TRBJ2-7, with 11 bases aligning to TRBD2. V was pared by 4 bases and J by 3 bases, with 21 bases of the junction left unmatched. This CDR3 spans 20 amino acids. Germline V gene data show CDR1 as SGHRS and CDR2 as YFSETQ. The CDR3 nucleotides are TGCGCCAGCAGCGCCGACAGCTACCTAGAGGGACTAGCGGCAGACTACGAGCAGTACTTC. Its protein is CASSADSYLEGLAADYEQYF.

This chain joins TRBV5-1 and TRBJ1-4, with D perhaps TRBD1 (5 bases). The CDR3 has 16 residues. The germline V gene encodes CDR1 SGHRS and CDR2 YFSETQ. The V end lost 4 bases, the J end lost 0 bases, and 13 bases lay between the germline ends. The CDR3 bases are TGCGCCAGCAGCCGTGGGGACGGACCAACTAATGAAAAACTGTTTTTT. It specifies CASSRGDGPTNEKLFF.

J is TRBJ1-2 and V is TRBV19, with a possible D match to TRBD1 (5 bases). This CDR3 spans 17 amino acids. Germline loops: CDR1 LNHDA, CDR2 SQIVND (reference sequence). Trimming took 3 bases from V and 3 from J, leaving 20 bases between them. In nucleotides, the CDR3 is TGTGCCAGTAGTATGGGCGTTAGACAGAGGGATCACTATGGCTACACCTTC. This translates into CASSMGVRQRDHYGYTF.

The CDR3 protein is CASSSQDRGHNQPQHF. Written as DNA, the CDR3 is TGTGCCAGCAGTAGCCAGGACAGGGGGCACAATCAGCCCCAGCATTTT. The rearrangement uses TRBV25-1 and TRBJ1-5; 11 bases match TRBD1. Looked up from germline, CDR1 is MGHDK and CDR2 is SYGVNS. The junction had 6 bases not matched to a gene; V was cut back by 5 bases and J by 3 bases. The CDR3 covers 16 residues.

This clone turned up a few times. The germline gene is not matched at one end of the junction; a read error may be the cause. CDR3 sequence (DNA): TGTGCCAGCAGTGAAGAGGACACGGAAGCTTTCTTT. Its translation: CASSEEDTEAFF. The J gene is TRBJ1-1, the V gene TRBV6-1; possible D gene TRBD1, 5 bases. The CDR3 runs 12 residues. The germline gives CDR1 MNHNS, CDR2 SASEGT.

The chain couples TRBV7-9 to TRBJ1-2; the D gene is possibly TRBD1 (6 bases). V was clipped by 6 bases and J by 3 bases, with 11 bases between them. Looked up from germline, CDR1 is SEHNR and CDR2 is FQNEAQ (reference sequence). The CDR3 is 13 residues long. In DNA, the CDR3 is TGTGCCAGCAGTCCTACAGGGTACTATGGCTACACCTTC. The encoded protein is CASSPTGYYGYTF.

This chain connects TRBV10-3 to TRBJ1-6; a possible D gene is TRBD1 (6 bases). Trimming took 6 bases from V and 8 from J, leaving 14 bases between them. Germline CDR1 reads ENHRY; CDR2 reads SYGVKD. The CDR3 has 14 residues. In DNA form, the CDR3 reads TGTGCCATCAGGGAGACAGGAGGGGATTCACCCCTCCACTTT. Its translation is CAIRETGGDSPLHF.

The chain joins TRBV5-1 to TRBJ2-2; 10 positions agree with TRBD2. There are 15 residues in the CDR3. The junction had 3 bases not matched to a gene; V was cut back by 6 bases and J by 1 base. CDR1 is SGHRS and CDR2 is YFSETQ in the germline V gene. The CDR3 sequence is CASIAGGENTGELFF. The CDR3 DNA is TGCGCCAGCATAGCGGGGGGCGAGAACACCGGGGAGCTGTTTTTT.

The chain recombines TRBV4-3 with TRBJ2-7, with TRBD1 matching over 10 bases. Germline assignment: CDR1 LGHNA and CDR2 YSLEER. The CDR3 covers 14 residues. Trimming took 4 bases from V and 4 from J; bases not matched to a gene: 4. The CDR3 region is CASSPGQGYYEQYF. The CDR3 coding sequence is TGCGCCAGCAGCCCGGGACAGGGGTATTACGAGCAGTACTTC.

V usage is TRBV11-1 and J usage is TRBJ2-1; the D call may be TRBD1 or TRBD2 (6 bases each). The CDR3 extends over 16 amino acids. Per the germline V gene, CDR1 is SGHAT and CDR2 is FQDESV (reference sequence). The V end was cut by 5 bases, the J end by 6 bases, with 20 bases between. CDR3 DNA sequence: TGTGCCAGCAGCCTAACGGGACAACTAGCCCCCAATGAGCAGTTCTTC. Its protein is CASSLTGQLAPNEQFF. Full variable domain (rest looked up from reference TRBV11-1 and TRBJ2-1): EAEVAQSPRYKITEKSQAVAFWCDPISGHATLYWYRQILGQGPELLVQFQDESVVDDSQLPKDRFSAERLKGVDSTLKIQPAELGDSAMYLCASSLTGQLAPNEQFFGPGTRLTVL.

This chain joins TRBV30 and TRBJ1-6, with 7 bases identical to TRBD1. The CDR3 sequence is 15 residues long. V lost 3 bases and J lost 10; bases outside the gene matches: 12. Germline V CDR1 and CDR2: GTSNPN, SVGIG (reference sequence). The CDR3, as DNA: TGTGCCTGGAGGGACGGTGGACAGGATGGCTCACCCCTCCACTTT. Its protein is CAWRDGGQDGSPLHF.

This chain links TRBV5-1 with TRBJ1-1; D gene unclear. CDR1 and CDR2 (germline): SGHRS, YFSETQ. There are 13 residues in the CDR3. The V and J ends lost 4 bases and 3 bases respectively, with 10 bases between them. CDR3 region: CASSRLGDTEAFF. In nucleotides, the CDR3 is TGCGCCAGCAGCCGTCTTGGGGACACTGAAGCTTTCTTT.

This chain joins TRBV10-3 and TRBJ2-3; D may be TRBD1 or TRBD2 (6 bases each). Trimming cost V 0 bases and J 10 bases, with 17 bases left between them. The CDR3 has 15 residues. Germline assignment: CDR1 ENHRY and CDR2 SYGVKD. CDR3 coding DNA: TGTGCCATCAGTGAGTCTCCGGGGGCCAGAGGACCGCAGTATTTT. This translates into CAISESPGARGPQYF.

The V call is TRBV5-8, the J call TRBJ2-7; 8 nucleotides match TRBD2. Germline CDR1 and CDR2: SGHTS and YDEGEE. This CDR3 comprises 13 residues. J was trimmed by 12 bases and V by 4 bases; bases with no gene match: 12. The CDR3 spells CASSASGGFLRYF. Written as DNA, the CDR3 is TGTGCCAGCAGCGCCTCGGGGGGGTTTCTTCGGTACTTC.